Listed below are T cell receptor beta chains from one sample, sequenced in a study of shared clonotypes between healthy human individuals. The table came from immunoSEQ multiplex PCR; TCRdb's copy has only in-frame clones and leaves some out. The sample gives 2 million to 3 million clones, 90% to 95% of which show up once; 0.36% is in the top ten. The sample taken for sequencing was naive CD4+ T cells from PBMCs. Receptor source: a man in his late teens or twenties in good health. Some clones in this sample may be carry-over from other donors' samples. CDR3s include the opening cysteine and the closing phenylalanine or tryptophan. A D gene is named only where the DNA matches it firmly. A clone size is listed for some rows: how often the clone was seen (once, few, many), or a class if it is expanded.

D	J	size	V	CDR3	DNA
.	TRBJ2-7	.	TRBV6-1	CASGAEEGSYEQYF	TGTGCCAGCGGAGCTGAGGAGGGATCCTACGAGCAGTACTTC
.	TRBJ2-7	.	TRBV11-1	CASSSTGRRSWQYF	TGTGCCAGCAGCTCCACAGGACGCCGGTCCTGGCAGTACTTC
TRBD2	TRBJ2-3	.	TRBV7-6	CASSTELAASTDTQYF	TGTGCCAGCAGCACCGAGCTAGCGGCTAGCACAGATACGCAGTATTTT
.	TRBJ2-4	.	TRBV28	CASSQTRNLAKNIQYF	TGTGCCAGCAGCCAAACAAGAAACCTAGCCAAAAACATTCAGTACTTC
.	TRBJ1-2	few	TRBV7-8	CASSKDGNYGYTF	TGTGCCAGCAGCAAGGACGGAAACTATGGCTACACCTTC
TRBD2	TRBJ2-3	.	TRBV29-1	CSVEGLAGVSDTQYF	TGCAGCGTTGAGGGACTAGCGGGAGTCTCAGATACGCAGTATTTT
.	TRBJ1-1	once	TRBV5-1	CASSSTTGNTEAFF	TGCGCCAGCAGCTCTACGACAGGAAACACTGAAGCTTTCTTT
.	TRBJ2-7	.	TRBV27	CASSTHDYEQYF	TGTGCCAGCAGTACACACGATTACGAGCAGTACTTC
TRBD1	TRBJ2-1	.	TRBV7-2	CASSSDRESYNEQFF	TGTGCCAGCAGCTCCGACAGGGAGTCCTACAATGAGCAGTTCTTC
TRBD1	TRBJ1-5	.	TRBV10-2	CASSDLRQGLGNQPQHF	TGCGCCAGCAGTGATTTACGACAGGGGCTAGGGAATCAGCCCCAGCATTTT
.	TRBJ2-7	.	TRBV28	CASSLQGSTLISYEQYF	TGTGCCAGCAGCTTACAAGGCTCGACTCTTATATCCTACGAGCAGTACTTC
.	TRBJ2-3	.	TRBV5-1	CASSLERGDTQYF	TGCGCCAGCAGCTTGGAACGGGGGGATACGCAGTATTTT
TRBD2	TRBJ2-5	.	TRBV5-6	CASSDGLALQETQYF	TGTGCCAGCAGCGACGGACTAGCGTTACAAGAGACCCAGTACTTC
.	TRBJ1-1	.	TRBV5-1	CASSLQATMNTEAFF	TGCGCCAGCAGCTTGCAGGCGACAATGAACACTGAAGCTTTCTTT